A single T cell receptor (beta chain) is shown here with its context. The antigen this receptor binds is unknown. There are no base qualities to consult, and no much larger clone falls within one base. Stable Graves' hyperthyroidism was defined as no progression to ophthalmopathy during 18 months of follow-up. Hyperthyroidism patients were newly diagnosed, had a disease duration of under 2 months, and were aged 18 to 65 years. Patients with uncontrolled infections, other autoimmune diseases, pregnancy or lactation were excluded. Clinical symptoms, serum thyroxine and TRAb, thyroid ultrasound, and orbital computed tomography formed the basis for the diagnoses. Total RNA was extracted using Trizol reagent, and RNA quality was assessed on an Agilent 2100 Bioanalyzer. V has 5 bases trimmed and J has 6 bases trimmed; junction bases matching no gene number 8. Sequences SNHLY (CDR1) and FYNNEI (CDR2) are obtained from the germline V gene. The CDR3 goes from the cysteine to the phenylalanine over 15 residues. Only CDR3 DNA is held: 45 bases, read in frame from base 1.

The entry originates in a study of T cells in Graves' hyperthyroidism and ophthalmopathy (dated by TCRdb to the late 2010s). Regarding the study in general: TCR V-J signatures able to tell the groups apart were searched for in a discovery cohort of 100 patients, of whom fewer than 45 had Graves' ophthalmopathy and 55 to 60 had stable Graves' hyperthyroidism. The approximately 100 discovery patients were randomly divided into training and test sets at a 7:3 ratio. The paper describes TCR Vbeta CDR3 sequencing of 120 to 150 peripheral blood samples, made up of 43 ophthalmopathy patients, roughly 72 hyperthyroidism patients and about 17 progressor patients. The study also compared thyroid tissue and blood T-cell repertoires from several Graves' hyperthyroidism patients. Following sampling, methimazole starting at 30 mg daily was given to hyperthyroidism patients, and high-dose intravenous methylprednisolone was given to ophthalmopathy patients. An independent validation cohort of around 20 hyperthyroidism patients and 17 patients who later progressed to ophthalmopathy tested prospective prediction of ophthalmopathy. The paper's findings and limits, for the study overall: In cross-validation, a model built on a 13 V-J signature told ophthalmopathy apart from stable hyperthyroidism with approximately 90% sensitivity and around 84% specificity, and in testing the same model reached 80%/75%. Most expanded thyroid clonotypes (frequency above 0.001) were also detected in blood, suggesting blood repertoires may reflect thyroid immune responses. In validation, the model predicted progression to ophthalmopathy with 60% to 71% sensitivity and 72% to 75% specificity, a median of around 6.6 months before onset. No statistical method was used to fix the sample size in advance, and group allocation was not hidden from the investigators.

The TCR beta CDR3 regions were amplified from the RNA transcripts. For the first round of RT-PCR on the TCR CDR3, the HTBI primer set was used together with the Qiagen OneStep RT-PCR kit. The libraries were constructed in a second round of multiplex PCR and then size-selected and purified. Paired-end sequencing of the libraries was performed with 100 bp reads on an Illumina HiSeq2000. As for how the authors treated the data: SOAPnuke was used to process the raw data, removing reads that contained adapters or uncalled bases, had a mean Phred below 15, or lacked an exact match to the constant primer or identifier. COPE v1.2.5 was used to merge high-quality paired reads, and clonotypes were defined as unique nucleotide sequences. MiTCR v1.1 was used to align the clonotypes against IMGT TRBV, TRBD and TRBJ reference segments. Analysis was restricted to V-J combinations with a frequency above 0.0001, which covered 99% to 99.2% of repertoires. The TCS score was defined as the ratio of F50 (clonal expansion) to E x V (chaos), calculated using BLOSUM62-based TCRdist between CDR3 peptides within each V-J. Welch's t-statistics and random forest reduced some 510 V-J features to around 14, which were used in a naive Bayes classifier (R e1071). In-frame beta chains were kept once TCRdb had trimmed the public reads at Q25 with fastp and called clones with MiXCR. Each CDR3 protein gets just one entry, which takes the most common genes and DNA from the rows behind it. TCRdb, not the original authors, processed these V and J calls. The sample contains around 540,000 distinct CDR3 sequences, under 60% of them found a single time. Clones ranked in the top ten supply roughly 8.2% of the sample.

The source of this sequence is a woman aged 18-30 years with Graves' hyperthyroidism. Donor details come from another sample of the same person, matched by shared clones. Sample: peripheral blood or thyroid tissue (not recorded which). The sequence is built from TRBV2 and TRBJ2-7, with 12 central nucleotides matching TRBD2. The DNA sequence is TGTGCCAGCAGTTGGTCTAGCGGGAGGGGATTCGAGCAGTACTTC. It translates as CASSWSSGRGFEQYF. Reference TRBV2 and TRBJ2-7 proteins supply the regions before and after the CDR3; the full variable domain is: EPEVTQTPSHQVTQMGQEVILRCVPISNHLYFYWYRQILGQKVEFLVSFYNNEISEKSEIFDDQFSVERPDGSNFTLKIRSTKLEDSAMYFCASSWSSGRGFEQYFGPGTRLTVT.